These T cell receptor beta chains were read from a single sample in a study of identical twins. TCRdb passed the 5' RACE reads through MiXCR, listing each CDR3 protein once. The sample holds around 690,000 distinct CDR3 sequences, 21% seen once. Separately, the same data were catalogued under a study of T cells expressing NK-cell markers.

The sequencing input was PBMCs. Receptors were obtained from a woman aged 18-35 years in good health. Both conserved end residues are part of each CDR3. A D gene is named only where the DNA matches it firmly. Where a row states a size, it is once, few, many or the class of an expanded clone; other rows omit it.

CDR3 DNA | CDR3 protein | J gene | D gene | V gene | clone size
TGCAGCGTTGAGGGGCTAGCGGGAGTTAGCCGCCGAACCTACGAGCAGTACTTC | CSVEGLAGVSRRTYEQYF | TRBJ2-7 | TRBD2 | TRBV29-1 | .
TGCAGCGTTGGGCGGGACTCCTACGAGCAGTACTTC | CSVGRDSYEQYF | TRBJ2-7 | . | TRBV29-1 | many
TGTGCCAGCAGCCTTAGCGGGAGGTTGGGTTACAATGAGCAGTTCTTC | CASSLSGRLGYNEQFF | TRBJ2-1 | TRBD2 | TRBV2 | few
TGTGCCATCAGTCCGGGACAGGGCTACGAGCAGTACTTC | CAISPGQGYEQYF | TRBJ2-7 | TRBD1 | TRBV10-3 | many
TGCAGCGTTGAAGGTACGACACCCTACGAGCAGTACTTC | CSVEGTTPYEQYF | TRBJ2-7 | . | TRBV29-1 | few
TGTGCCAGCAGTTTAGATTTCGGCAGGCAGTTCTTC | CASSLDFGRQFF | TRBJ2-1 | . | TRBV12-3/TRBV12-4 | few
TGTGCCAGCAGTTCCAGGGGGTGGTACGAGCAGTACTTC | CASSSRGWYEQYF | TRBJ2-7 | TRBD1 | TRBV6-2/TRBV6-3 | .
TGTGCCACGCGGGAGGGGACCTACAATGAGCAGTTCTTC | CATREGTYNEQFF | TRBJ2-1 | TRBD2 | TRBV7-2 | few
TGCAGTGCCCGGGGGCGAGGAGAGACCCAGTACTTC | CSARGRGETQYF | TRBJ2-5 | . | TRBV20-1 | few
TGTGCCAGCAGCTTCGGTAGACAGGCCAATCAGCCCCAGCATTTT | CASSFGRQANQPQHF | TRBJ1-5 | . | TRBV5-5 | .
TGTGCCTGGAGTAGAACTAGGGGGCGCGGAAGCAATCAGCCCCAGCATTTT | CAWSRTRGRGSNQPQHF | TRBJ1-5 | TRBD1 | TRBV30 | many
TGTGCCACCAGCAGAGATTCTCCGGGGTGGGCTTTCTTT | CATSRDSPGWAFF | TRBJ1-1 | . | TRBV15 | .
TGTGCCAGCAGGGGGGGACAGGGCTACGAGCAGTACTTC | CASRGGQGYEQYF | TRBJ2-7 | TRBD1 | TRBV7-9 | .
TGCAGCGTACCCCCGGGGCCCACCCTACCAGCTTTCTTT | CSVPPGPTLPAFF | TRBJ1-1 | . | TRBV29-1 | few
TGTGCCAGCAGTTACTCCAACTCCTGGGATTCACCCCTCCACTTT | CASSYSNSWDSPLHF | TRBJ1-6 | . | TRBV6-5 | few
TGTGCCAGCAGCTTTTCTAGCGCTACGCAGTATTTT | CASSFSSATQYF | TRBJ2-3 | . | TRBV5-6 | few
TGTGCCAGCAGCTTAGGGTATACCCAGTACTTC | CASSLGYTQYF | TRBJ2-5 | . | TRBV7-6 | .
TGTGCCAGCAGTTACTCGAGACTGGCTCAAGGGGATACGCAGTATTTT | CASSYSRLAQGDTQYF | TRBJ2-3 | . | TRBV6-5 | many
TGTGCCAGCAAGTCGCCCTCCAATACGAACACTGAAGCTTTCTTT | CASKSPSNTNTEAFF | TRBJ1-1 | . | TRBV21-1 | few
TGTGCCAGCAGTTTTGACATCCGGGGCACCGGGGAGCTGTTTTTT | CASSFDIRGTGELFF | TRBJ2-2 | . | TRBV12-3/TRBV12-4 | few
TGTGCCAGCAGCGTCGGGACGGGTCCGTATAATTCACCCCTCCACTTT | CASSVGTGPYNSPLHF | TRBJ1-6 | . | TRBV9 | few
TGTGCCAGCAGCCCTCCAGGAGGGAGTTATGAGCAGTTCTTC | CASSPPGGSYEQFF | TRBJ2-1 | . | TRBV12-3/TRBV12-4 | few
TGTGCCAGCAGTAAGACAGGGAACAATTCACCCCTCCACTTT | CASSKTGNNSPLHF | TRBJ1-6 | TRBD1 | TRBV12-3/TRBV12-4 | many
TGTGCCAGCAGTGTGACTGAGCAGTTCTTC | CASSVTEQFF | TRBJ2-1 | . | TRBV12-3/TRBV12-4 | few
TGTGCCGGTAAAGCCTGCCCGAGCATGTTTTGGAATCAGCCCCAGCATTTT | CAGKACPSMFWNQPQHF | TRBJ1-5 | . | TRBV5-3 | .
TGTGCCAGCAGCTCAACCTCGACTGGGCGGCCCTACGAGCAGTACTTC | CASSSTSTGRPYEQYF | TRBJ2-7 | . | TRBV5-6 | .
TGTGCCATCAAGCTGGGACTAGGGGACTACGAGCAGTACTTC | CAIKLGLGDYEQYF | TRBJ2-7 | TRBD2 | TRBV10-3 | few
TGCGCCAGCAGCCAAGGAATGGCAGGGGGCGCCTGGGGTGAAGCTTTCTTT | CASSQGMAGGAWGEAFF | TRBJ1-1 | TRBD1 | TRBV4-3 | many
TGTGCCAGCAGCCCTAGACAGGGAGCCGATACGCAGTATTTT | CASSPRQGADTQYF | TRBJ2-3 | TRBD1 | TRBV12-3/TRBV12-4 | many
TGCAGCGTTGGGACTAGCGGGGGGGCCGGCGAGACCCAGTACTTC | CSVGTSGGAGETQYF | TRBJ2-5 | TRBD2 | TRBV29-1 | few
TGTGCCAGCAGCTTACAGGTGGGGGGCACAGATACGCAGTATTTT | CASSLQVGGTDTQYF | TRBJ2-3 | . | TRBV7-2 | few
TGTGCCAGCAGCGTGAGACAGGCGAGGGGTATTAGCGGACTCGGGGAGCTGTTTTTT | CASSVRQARGISGLGELFF | TRBJ2-2 | . | TRBV11-2 | .
TGTGCCAGCAGTCCCCGGGACAGATTCTCTGGAAACACCATATATTTT | CASSPRDRFSGNTIYF | TRBJ1-3 | TRBD1 | TRBV27 | .
TGTGCCAGCAGTTTAGCACTAATCGAGCAGTTCTTC | CASSLALIEQFF | TRBJ2-1 | . | TRBV12-3/TRBV12-4 | .
TGCAGCACCCGGACAGGAGCCTACAATGAGCAGTTCTTC | CSTRTGAYNEQFF | TRBJ2-1 | TRBD1 | TRBV29-1 | few
TGCAGTGCTAACCCCAGCGGGAGGGGTGAGACCCAGTACTTC | CSANPSGRGETQYF | TRBJ2-5 | TRBD2 | TRBV20-1 | .
TGTGCCAGCAGTCTGACAGGGGGATTGAGTGTGTACGAGCAGTACTTC | CASSLTGGLSVYEQYF | TRBJ2-7 | TRBD1 | TRBV27 | many
TGTGCCAGCAGTTTTCGCAGGGGGGATCAGCCCCAGCATTTT | CASSFRRGDQPQHF | TRBJ1-5 | TRBD1 | TRBV12-3/TRBV12-4 | few
TGTGCCAGCAGCCAAGAAGGGTGGACAGGGTTCTATGGCTACACCTTC | CASSQEGWTGFYGYTF | TRBJ1-2 | TRBD1 | TRBV3-1 | .
TGTGCCAGCCAGGGGGCTTCCTTAGCCAAAAACATTCAGTACTTC | CASQGASLAKNIQYF | TRBJ2-4 | TRBD1 | TRBV6-1 | .
TGCAGTGCGTCCGGCAATCCTGCGAAGCAGCCCCAGCATTTT | CSASGNPAKQPQHF | TRBJ1-5 | . | TRBV20-1 | few
TGTGCCAGCAGCCGCGGGACAGGGTGGACAGATACGCAGTATTTT | CASSRGTGWTDTQYF | TRBJ2-3 | TRBD1 | TRBV5-6 | few
TGTGCCAGCAGCCTGGTGAAGGGGGTAGAAGCTTTCTTT | CASSLVKGVEAFF | TRBJ1-1 | . | TRBV3-1 | .
TGTGCCAGCAGCTTAGTAACCGGTCTCAGCTCCTACAATGAGCAGTTCTTC | CASSLVTGLSSYNEQFF | TRBJ2-1 | . | TRBV11-2 | .
TGTGCCAGCAGATTACAGGGTACTGCCACTGAAGCTTTCTTT | CASRLQGTATEAFF | TRBJ1-1 | . | TRBV12-3/TRBV12-4 | many
TGCGCCAGCAGCCAGACCACGGCAGATACGCAGTATTTT | CASSQTTADTQYF | TRBJ2-3 | . | TRBV4-3 | few
TGTGCCAGCAGTTTTGCGGGACTAGATGCCGAGCAGTACTTC | CASSFAGLDAEQYF | TRBJ2-7 | TRBD2 | TRBV12-3/TRBV12-4 | .
TGTGCCAGCAGTTACGGGCGGGAGTCGGACGAGCAGTACTTC | CASSYGRESDEQYF | TRBJ2-7 | TRBD2 | TRBV6-2/TRBV6-3 | few
TGTGCCAGCAGCCCATTAGCGGGGGCCTTTCTCGAGCAGTACTTC | CASSPLAGAFLEQYF | TRBJ2-7 | TRBD2 | TRBV11-2 | .
TGTGCCAGCAGCTTAGAATTAGCGGGGGGGCAGTTCTTC | CASSLELAGGQFF | TRBJ2-1 | TRBD2 | TRBV11-2 | .
TGCAGTGCTAGAGTACGTAGCGAGGGCAACGAGCAGTACTTC | CSARVRSEGNEQYF | TRBJ2-7 | . | TRBV20-1 | few
TGTGCCAGCAGCACGACGCCGACAGCGATATCTAAAAAACTGTTTTTT | CASSTTPTAISKKLFF | TRBJ1-4 | . | TRBV7-2 | few
TGCAGTGCTAGATACGGCAAGTCTAGCACAGATACGCAGTATTTT | CSARYGKSSTDTQYF | TRBJ2-3 | . | TRBV20-1 | .
TGTGCCAGCAGCTTGAGCGGGGCATGGAACATTCAGTACTTC | CASSLSGAWNIQYF | TRBJ2-4 | TRBD2 | TRBV11-3 | few
TGCGCCAGCAGCTTGGACCTTGGACTAGATGGGCCAGATACGCAGTATTTT | CASSLDLGLDGPDTQYF | TRBJ2-3 | TRBD2 | TRBV5-1 | .
TGCAGCGTTGAAGTCCGGGGTCCTACGGGCACTGAAGCTTTCTTT | CSVEVRGPTGTEAFF | TRBJ1-1 | . | TRBV29-1 | few
TGCAGCGTCGCTAGCGGGAGTTCCGGGAATGAGCAGTTCTTC | CSVASGSSGNEQFF | TRBJ2-1 | TRBD2 | TRBV29-1 | .